This T cell receptor (beta chain) was sequenced during a study of PD-1 blockade in classical Hodgkin lymphoma. V dropped 2 bases and J dropped 0 bases, with 10 bases sitting between them. Germline V gene lookup returns CDR1 MDHEN and CDR2 SYDVKM. This CDR3 contains 16 residues. Here immunoSEQ multiplex PCR was the method, and the copy in TCRdb shows in-frame clones only, minus some. The sample holds 110,000 or so clones, roughly nine tenths seen once. Indicated time point: cycle 4 day 1 (C4D1), after around six weeks of nivolumab. Exposure to brentuximab vedotin varied, and each patient had relapsed following autologous stem cell transplantation.

This sequence joins TRBV28 and TRBJ2-2; no firm D call. Sequenced material: peripheral blood mononuclear cells (PBMCs), taken before the fourth cycle of nivolumab. This sequence originates from a human donor with classical Hodgkin lymphoma. CDR3 region: CASSLVGLANTGELFF. Written as DNA, the CDR3 is TGTGCCAGCAGTTTAGTCGGGCTCGCGAACACCGGGGAGCTGTTTTTT.